Each of the 5 T cell receptor beta chains below was sequenced from the same sample in a study of ipilimumab plus nivolumab after autologous stem cell transplantation. TCRdb's table, derived via immunoSEQ multiplex PCR, lists solely in-frame clones and lacks some. The sample holds 15,000 or so clones, around four fifths seen once. Sequenced material: PBMCs, taken in a trial of ipilimumab plus nivolumab as post-transplant consolidation. Every receptor here comes from a male donor with diffuse large B-cell lymphoma.

This chain connects TRBV6-6 to TRBJ2-7, with a tentative D call TRBD1 (6 bases). Germline V lookup: CDR1 MNHNY, CDR2 SVGAGI (reference sequence). CDR3 length: 12 residues. With 5 bases removed from V and 6 bases from J, the gap between germline ends came to 11 bases. The CDR3 region is CASSRDTFEQYF. The CDR3 coding sequence is TGTGCCAGCAGTCGGGACACCTTCGAGCAGTACTTC.

The table lists this clone with a few counts. V is TRBV29-1 and J is TRBJ1-1; D is uncertain. V lost 7 bases and J lost 4, with 13 bases in between. The CDR3 is 12 residues long. CDR1 and CDR2 (germline): SQVTM, ANQGSEA. The CDR3 nucleotides read TGCAGCGCTGGCCGGAGTGGCACTGAAGCTTTCTTT. It codes for CSAGRSGTEAFF.

This chain uses TRBV5-6 with TRBJ2-5; the D is unclear. The ends were cut back, 0 bases at V and 4 bases at J, with 10 bases in the middle. This CDR3 spans 14 amino acids. Looked up from germline, CDR1 is SGHDT and CDR2 is YYEEEE. The chain's CDR3 is CASSLVPDSETQYF. CDR3 nucleotides: TGTGCCAGCAGCTTGGTTCCAGATTCAGAGACCCAGTACTTC.

This sequence joins TRBV5-1 and TRBJ1-2; the D is unclear. This CDR3 is 13 amino acids long. V lost 0 bases to trimming and J lost 7 bases, with 10 bases between them. Germline lookup yields CDR1 SGHRS and CDR2 YFSETQ. The CDR3 loop reads CASSLAGGLGYTF. In nucleotides, the CDR3 is TGCGCCAGCAGCTTGGCGGGAGGGCTTGGCTACACCTTC.

This clone has only a few counts. The chain recombines TRBV29-1 with TRBJ1-1; 11 bases match TRBD1. V was pared by 3 bases and J by 7 bases, with 16 bases of the junction left unmatched. The length of the CDR3 is 17 residues. CDR1 is SQVTM and CDR2 is ANQGSEA in the germline V gene. The CDR3 here is CSVDGQGAGRRIREAFF. The CDR3, as DNA: TGCAGCGTTGACGGACAGGGGGCGGGCCGAAGGATCCGTGAAGCTTTCTTT.